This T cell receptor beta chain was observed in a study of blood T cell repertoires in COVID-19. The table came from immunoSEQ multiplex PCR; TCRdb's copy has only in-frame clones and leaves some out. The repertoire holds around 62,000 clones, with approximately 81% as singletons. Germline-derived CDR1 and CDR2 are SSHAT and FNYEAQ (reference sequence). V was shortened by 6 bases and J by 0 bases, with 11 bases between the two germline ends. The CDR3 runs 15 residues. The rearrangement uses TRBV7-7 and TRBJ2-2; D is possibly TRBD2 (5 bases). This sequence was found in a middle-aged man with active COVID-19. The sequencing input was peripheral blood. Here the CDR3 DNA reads TGTGCCAGCAGAGTCGGGGTCGCGAACACCGGGGAGCTGTTTTTT. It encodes CASRVGVANTGELFF.